This passage covers 3 T cell receptor beta chains from one sample sequenced in a study of vaccination effects on CD4 cells after COVID-19. TCRdb's copy holds only in-frame clones and misses some; the assay was immunoSEQ multiplex PCR. The table includes about 52,000 clones, 79% detected once. Their antigens are not known. Viral peptide pool expansion of antigen-specific CD4+ T cells preceded sequencing in the ViraFEST assay. Having been cultured for 9 to 11 days, the cells underwent CD4+ T cell isolation. According to the study, vaccine recipients showed no prior SARS-CoV-2 infection and negative nucleocapsid antibodies. The material was CD4+ T cells from PBMCs cultured with HCoV-OC43 spike peptides, obtained before COVID-19 vaccination. Sample subset: HCoV-OC43 spike overlapping peptide pool stimulation. The receptors derive from a human donor who received a COVID-19 vaccine.

The J gene is TRBJ2-3, the V gene TRBV9; possibly TRBD1 or TRBD2 for D (5 bases each). Deletions cut 4 bases from V and 1 base from J, with 13 bases between. Looked up from germline, CDR1 is SGDLS and CDR2 is YYNGEE. This CDR3 region has 15 residues. The CDR3 DNA reads TGTGCCAGCAGCCCAAGGGGAGATGGCACAGATACGCAGTATTTT. This sequence encodes CASSPRGDGTDTQYF.

This chain joins TRBV7-9 and TRBJ2-5; perhaps TRBD2 as D (6 bases). Between the trimmed V and J ends, which lost 1 base and 4 bases, there was a span of 10 bases. The CDR3 has 14 residues. CDR1 SEHNR and CDR2 FQNEAQ come from the germline V gene (reference sequence). CDR3 in amino acids: CASSLVPGRETQYF. Written as DNA, the CDR3 is TGTGCCAGCAGCTTAGTACCCGGGAGAGAGACCCAGTACTTC.

V and J are TRBV6-5 and TRBJ1-1; D perhaps matches TRBD1 (5 bases). Trimming stripped 4 bases from V and 1 base from J, with 13 bases between. The CDR3 is made up of 15 amino acids. CDR1 and CDR2 from the germline V gene are MNHEY and SVGAGI. For the CDR3, the DNA is TGTGCCAGCAGTTTGTCGGGCCAGGGGAACACTGAAGCTTTCTTT. Its protein is CASSLSGQGNTEAFF.